This T cell receptor (beta chain) was sequenced in a study of OX40 agonist ivuxolimab in advanced cancers. Across the whole study: Patients were roughly 83% male with ages roughly 23 to 79, mean 60.

The CDR3 sequence is 16 residues long. V was cut by 1 base and J by 1 base, with 13 bases left in between. Germline values: CDR1 LNHNV, CDR2 YYDKDF (reference sequence). This clone has only a few counts. The target antigen is unknown. The study, taken as a whole, reports: Among T cells, CD8+ cells averaged more expanded clones than CD4+ cells.

Measured with immunoSEQ multiplex PCR; TCRdb has only the in-frame clones, and not every one. The sample records fewer than 85,000 clones, roughly 85% being singletons. The receptor comes from an adult with an advanced solid tumor such as melanoma, head and neck, liver or kidney cancer. The chain links TRBV15 to TRBJ2-5; weak D call: TRBD2 (6 bases). This specimen consisted of CD4+ or CD8+ T cells sorted from blood, obtained in a trial of the OX40 agonist ivuxolimab. The CDR3 is CATSRASWRGQETQYF. CDR3 in DNA: TGTGCCACCAGCAGAGCGAGCTGGCGGGGCCAAGAGACCCAGTACTTC.